This T cell receptor (beta chain) was captured in a study of T cell clonotyping in hematopoietic cell transplantation. Clones were read by immunoSEQ multiplex PCR, and TCRdb kept only the in-frame ones, dropping some. This sample yields about 940 clones, of which roughly 96% are seen a single time; around 5.8% belongs to the top ten. Germline CDR1 is SGHNT and CDR2 is YYREEE (reference sequence). Trimming took 3 bases from V and 10 from J; bases not matched to a gene: 15. The CDR3 is 17 amino acids. V is TRBV5-4 and J is TRBJ2-1, with 11 bases aligning to TRBD2. This TCR was recovered from a male patient between 60 and 69 years old who had an allogeneic stem cell transplant from an unrelated donor, so T cells may come from the graft donor. Some clones in this sample may be carry-over from other donors' samples. The input for sequencing was peripheral blood mononuclear cells, taken 180 days after allogeneic stem cell transplant. DNA for the CDR3: TGTGCCAGCAGCTGGGGTGGGCTAGCGGGAGGAAGCCGAGAGCAGTTCTTC. The encoded protein is CASSWGGLAGGSREQFF.